The sequence of this T cell receptor beta chain was determined in a study of regulatory T cells in long-lasting Graves disease. Overall study: Persistent Graves' disease required over 5 years of antithyroid drugs and positive TSH receptor antibodies.

Building of the TCR beta libraries involved iRepertoire HTBI primers and Arm-PCR of CDR3 regions. TCRdb re-derived calls from the multiplex PCR reads in MiXCR, one entry per CDR3 protein. This table has 650,000 to 700,000 distinct CDR3 sequences, about 32% appearing once. Germline CDR1 is SGHRS and CDR2 is YFSETQ. J lost 4 bases, V lost 4 bases, and 9 bases had no gene match. This CDR3 comprises 15 residues. Time point noted: persistent/refractory GD, antithyroid drugs over 5 years with positive TRAb. Following extraction of RNA from PBMCs, that RNA was used to make the TCR library. Regarding the study as a whole: Favored gene segments in persistent disease were TRBV28, TRBJ1-2 and TRBJ2-5.

Worth noting for this clonotype: The antigen remains undetermined.

The TCR was taken from a female donor with Graves disease. The chain links TRBV5-1 to TRBJ1-2; TRBD1 matches 8 bases. The specimen comprised peripheral blood mononuclear cells (PBMCs), sampled when the disease was refractory, from a patient treated with antithyroid drugs. CDR3 sequence reads: CASSEDRAHAYGYTF. The CDR3 bases are TGCGCCAGCAGCGAGGACAGGGCTCACGCCTATGGCTACACCTTC.